A selection of T cell receptor beta chains follows, all from one sample in a study of blood T cell repertoires in COVID-19. Assay used: immunoSEQ multiplex PCR; TCRdb lists only in-frame clones, some missing. The sample contains about 180,000 clones, 70% to 90% of which appear only once. Sequencing was done on a sample of peripheral blood. These receptors came from a woman in her twenties or thirties with active or convalescent COVID-19. Both conserved end residues are part of each CDR3. The order of the fields is D gene, J gene, clone size, V gene, CDR3 DNA, CDR3 protein. A D gene is named only where the DNA matches it firmly. Clone size is given for some rows only: seen once, a few or many times, or a class if the clone is expanded.

- | TRBJ2-1 | - | TRBV15 | TGTGCCACCAGCCCCATAGGGCGGGACTACAATGAGCAGTTCTTC | CATSPIGRDYNEQFF
- | TRBJ1-1 | - | TRBV27 | TGTGCCAGCAGTTTTATCGCGGGAGGGCTGAACACTGAAGCTTTCTTT | CASSFIAGGLNTEAFF
- | TRBJ2-5 | - | TRBV2 | TGTGCCAGCAATAAGGGAGTCCGCCAAGAGACCCAGTACTTC | CASNKGVRQETQYF
- | TRBJ2-2 | - | TRBV4-2 | TGTGCCAGCAGCCCTCGACTTCCCGCGAACACCGGGGAGCTGTTTTTT | CASSPRLPANTGELFF
- | TRBJ2-1 | - | TRBV19 | TGTGCCAGTAGTATAGTAGCGGAAGCCCCCTACAATGAGCAGTTCTTC | CASSIVAEAPYNEQFF
- | TRBJ1-6 | once | TRBV19 | TGTGCCAGTAGTATAGATCTTTCAGGGGTTCTCCACTTT | CASSIDLSGVLHF
- | TRBJ1-1 | - | TRBV4-1 | TGCGCCAGCAGCCAAGGGTCGGGCAGGGCCAACACTGAAGCTTTCTTT | CASSQGSGRANTEAFF
- | TRBJ1-2 | - | TRBV2 | TGTGCCAGCAGTGAAGCGGGCAGGGAATATGGCTACACCTTC | CASSEAGREYGYTF
TRBD1 | TRBJ1-4 | - | TRBV18 | TGTGCCAGCTCACCAGGTCGACAGGGACTGTTTTTT | CASSPGRQGLFF
- | TRBJ2-2 | - | TRBV2 | TGTGCCAGCACCGACGGCCAGGTTACCGGGGAGCTGTTTTTT | CASTDGQVTGELFF
- | TRBJ1-6 | once | TRBV30 | TGTGCCTGGAGTGTACTTGAGGCAGGGCAATATAATTCACCCCTCCACTTT | CAWSVLEAGQYNSPLHF
- | TRBJ2-2 | - | TRBV6-2/TRBV6-3 | TGTGCCAGCAGTTACTCAGGGGGAGACACCGGGGAGCTGTTTTTT | CASSYSGGDTGELFF
- | TRBJ1-2 | - | TRBV12-3/TRBV12-4 | TGTGCCAGCAGTTTTTGGCAGGGGTATGGCTACACCTTC | CASSFWQGYGYTF
- | TRBJ1-5 | - | TRBV6-1 | TGTGCCAGCAGTGAAATACAGGGTCGCAATCAGCCCCAGCATTTT | CASSEIQGRNQPQHF
- | TRBJ1-1 | - | TRBV12-3/TRBV12-4 | TGTGCCAGCAGTTTAGACAGTCACACTGAAGCTTTCTTT | CASSLDSHTEAFF
TRBD2 | TRBJ2-7 | - | TRBV10-2 | TGCGCCAGCAGCTTAACCGGGACTAGCGGGATTCAGTCCTACGAGCAGTACTTC | CASSLTGTSGIQSYEQYF
- | TRBJ1-2 | - | TRBV11-2 | TGTGCCAGCAGCCATTGGACAAACTCCAACGGGGGCTACACCTTC | CASSHWTNSNGGYTF
TRBD1 | TRBJ1-1 | - | TRBV7-9 | TGTGCCAGCAGCTTTCGAACAGGGGAGAACACTGAAGCTTTCTTT | CASSFRTGENTEAFF
TRBD2 | TRBJ2-7 | - | TRBV9 | TGTGCCAGCAGCCCCCGGGGGACTAGCTTACGGGAGCAGTACTTC | CASSPRGTSLREQYF
TRBD1 | TRBJ2-7 | - | TRBV18 | TGTGCCAGCTCACCACCAGGGACAGCAAGGGAGCAGTACTTC | CASSPPGTAREQYF
- | TRBJ2-2 | once | TRBV7-8 | TGTGCCAGCAGCTTCAGTCGCGGGGAGCTGTTTTTT | CASSFSRGELFF
- | TRBJ2-2 | - | TRBV28 | TGTGCCAGCAGTTTTACTGATCGGACCGGGGAGCTGTTTTTT | CASSFTDRTGELFF
TRBD1 | TRBJ1-5 | - | TRBV19 | TGTGCCAGTAGTATTAGCCGGACAGGGTACCAGCCCCAGCATTTT | CASSISRTGYQPQHF
TRBD2 | TRBJ2-5 | - | TRBV20-1 | TGCAGTGCTAGTGGGGCGGGGGGCTTTGGAGAGACCCAGTACTTC | CSASGAGGFGETQYF
- | TRBJ1-6 | - | TRBV6-5 | TGTGCCAGCACCCGGGACTTTAATTCACCCCTCCACTTT | CASTRDFNSPLHF
TRBD1 | TRBJ1-1 | - | TRBV24-1 | TGTGCCACCAAGGGGACAGGGACGGATGAAGCTTTCTTT | CATKGTGTDEAFF
- | TRBJ2-1 | - | TRBV27 | TGTGCCAGCAGTTTCCCAAATAGCGGCAATGAGCAGTTCTTC | CASSFPNSGNEQFF
- | TRBJ2-7 | once | TRBV27 | TGTGCCAGCAGTTTGGGAGGGACACCGGAGCAGTACTTC | CASSLGGTPEQYF
- | TRBJ1-6 | - | TRBV20-1 | TGCAGTGCTAGTCGGGGGTCCAATTCACCCCTCCACTTT | CSASRGSNSPLHF
- | TRBJ2-7 | - | TRBV7-9 | TGTGCCAGCAGCCCCGAGACAGGCCACTACGAGCAGTACTTC | CASSPETGHYEQYF
- | TRBJ2-1 | - | TRBV10-2 | TGCGCCAGCAGTCTGGAGGACCGTGCTGAGCAGTTCTTC | CASSLEDRAEQFF
TRBD1 | TRBJ1-2 | - | TRBV25-1 | TGTGCCAGCACCGGATTCCAGGGGGTGGGCTACACCTTC | CASTGFQGVGYTF
TRBD1 | TRBJ2-1 | few | TRBV25-1 | TGTGCCAGCAGCCGGGACAGGGGGTTTGATGAGCAGTTCTTC | CASSRDRGFDEQFF
- | TRBJ1-1 | - | TRBV28 | TGTGCCAGCAACCGGGACACGAACGCTGAAGCTTTCTTT | CASNRDTNAEAFF
- | TRBJ1-5 | - | TRBV2 | TGTGCCTCGGGGGGGGCGTATCGCAATCAGCCCCAGCATTTT | CASGGAYRNQPQHF
- | TRBJ1-1 | - | TRBV28 | TGTGCCAGCAGTTGGGCGGGCGGGACCACTGAAGCTTTCTTT | CASSWAGGTTEAFF
- | TRBJ1-1 | - | TRBV30 | TGTGCCTGGGCTGACAGCCTTAACACTGAAGCTTTCTTT | CAWADSLNTEAFF
- | TRBJ1-1 | - | TRBV5-1 | TGCGCCAGCAGCTTGGTGCTTTTCGGGAACACTGAAGCTTTCTTT | CASSLVLFGNTEAFF
- | TRBJ2-4 | - | TRBV7-9 | TGTGCCAGCACCTCCTCTGGGCAGGGGGGAAAAAACATTCAGTACTTC | CASTSSGQGGKNIQYF
TRBD1 | TRBJ2-2 | few | TRBV3-1/TRBV3-2 | TGTGCCAGCAGCCAAGTAGGGGGCAGGACCACCGGGGAGCTGTTTTTT | CASSQVGGRTTGELFF
- | TRBJ1-6 | - | TRBV6-1 | TGTGCCAGCAGTGAAGTAAAGAGCTCCTATAATTCACCCCTCCACTTT | CASSEVKSSYNSPLHF
- | TRBJ1-2 | once | TRBV4-1 | TGCGCCAGCAGCCAAGCCCCGGACAGAGACTATGGCTACACCTTC | CASSQAPDRDYGYTF
TRBD2 | TRBJ2-7 | - | TRBV3-1/TRBV3-2 | TGTGCCAGCAGCCACCGTTTAGCGGGAGTGGTATACGAGCAGTACTTC | CASSHRLAGVVYEQYF
TRBD1 | TRBJ1-4 | - | TRBV3-1/TRBV3-2 | TGTGCCAGCAGCCATGCGGACAGGGGGGGAGAAAAACTGTTTTTT | CASSHADRGGEKLFF
- | TRBJ2-2 | - | TRBV23-1 | TGCGCCAGCACCGTTAACAGGGCCCCCGCGAACACCGGGGAGCTGTTTTTT | CASTVNRAPANTGELFF
TRBD2 | TRBJ2-3 | - | TRBV3-1/TRBV3-2 | TGTGCCAGCAGCCAAGATAACCTAGCGGGGGCTACAGATACGCAGTATTTT | CASSQDNLAGATDTQYF
TRBD1 | TRBJ1-5 | - | TRBV19 | TGTGCCAGTAGTACACCACAGGGGACCCCCACCTATAGCAATCAGCCCCAGCATTTT | CASSTPQGTPTYSNQPQHF
TRBD1 | TRBJ1-2 | once | TRBV11-2 | TGTGCCAGCAGCTTCGCGGGGCAGGGGGACTATGGCTACACCTTC | CASSFAGQGDYGYTF
- | TRBJ1-1 | - | TRBV10-3 | TGTGCCATCAGTGTGAGCAGGGATGAAGCTTTCTTT | CAISVSRDEAFF
TRBD1 | TRBJ1-2 | - | TRBV5-3 | TGTGCCAGAAGCTTTATCCGGGACAGTTCTAACTATGGCTACACCTTC | CARSFIRDSSNYGYTF
- | TRBJ1-3 | - | TRBV19 | TGTGCCAGTAGTGCTGGACAGTTCCCTGGAAACACCATATATTTT | CASSAGQFPGNTIYF
- | TRBJ2-1 | once | TRBV6-4 | TGTGCCAGCAGTGATTCCGCCTACAATGAGCAGTTCTTC | CASSDSAYNEQFF
TRBD2 | TRBJ2-1 | - | TRBV4-2 | TGTGCCAGCAGCCAAGATCGACTAGCGGGAGCCTACAATGAGCAGTTCTTC | CASSQDRLAGAYNEQFF
TRBD1 | TRBJ1-3 | - | TRBV19 | TGTGCCAGTACAGGGGGCGCGGAGGGAAACACCATATATTTT | CASTGGAEGNTIYF
- | TRBJ2-5 | - | TRBV7-2 | TGTGCCAGCAGCCCGAAGGGCGGGGGCCCTCGGACCCAGTACTTC | CASSPKGGGPRTQYF
- | TRBJ1-2 | - | TRBV3-1/TRBV3-2 | TGTGCCAGCAGCCGACCCGGGACAAACAACTATGGCTACACCTTC | CASSRPGTNNYGYTF
- | TRBJ1-4 | - | TRBV3-1/TRBV3-2 | TGTGCCAGCACCCAACAGGGATATTCAGAAAAACTGTTTTTT | CASTQQGYSEKLFF
TRBD2 | TRBJ2-3 | - | TRBV2 | TGTGCCAGCTTTGCGGGAGGGATCACAGATACGCAGTATTTT | CASFAGGITDTQYF
- | TRBJ1-2 | - | TRBV10-1 | TGCGCCAGCAGCGACAGTGCCTTCGGTGGCTACACCTTC | CASSDSAFGGYTF
- | TRBJ1-1 | - | TRBV7-8 | TGTGCCAGCAGCTCGGGGGGGTATCTGAACACTGAAGCTTTCTTT | CASSSGGYLNTEAFF